The sample holds many counts of the clone carrying this TCR beta chain. The antigen remains unidentified. Unique molecular identifiers tagged individual cDNA molecules. From the 5' RACE reads, TCRdb called clonotypes with MiXCR, one entry per CDR3 protein. The sample lists tens of thousands of distinct CDR3 sequences, 5.8% occurring once. The sample is drawn from a study of early T cells in non-severe SARS-CoV-2 infection. Study-level background: Chains from this unsorted whole-blood bulk RNA could not be paired. The study, taken as a whole, reports: Matching with VDJdb favored anti-spike CD8 responses (missing private and CD4 specificities).

After removal of 3 bases from V and 2 bases from J, the junction contained 1 base not matched to a gene. CDR1 is LNHDA and CDR2 is SQIVND in the germline V gene (reference sequence). There are 14 residues in the CDR3. The clonotype was recovered from an adult who was a healthcare worker with PCR-confirmed SARS-CoV-2 infection or an uninfected control (not recorded which). Sequencing input: whole blood. This chain connects TRBV19 to TRBJ1-5; 7 bases are a match to TRBD1. The CDR3: CASSIGQGNQPQHF. The CDR3 region has the DNA TGTGCCAGTAGTATTGGACAGGGCAATCAGCCCCAGCATTTT.